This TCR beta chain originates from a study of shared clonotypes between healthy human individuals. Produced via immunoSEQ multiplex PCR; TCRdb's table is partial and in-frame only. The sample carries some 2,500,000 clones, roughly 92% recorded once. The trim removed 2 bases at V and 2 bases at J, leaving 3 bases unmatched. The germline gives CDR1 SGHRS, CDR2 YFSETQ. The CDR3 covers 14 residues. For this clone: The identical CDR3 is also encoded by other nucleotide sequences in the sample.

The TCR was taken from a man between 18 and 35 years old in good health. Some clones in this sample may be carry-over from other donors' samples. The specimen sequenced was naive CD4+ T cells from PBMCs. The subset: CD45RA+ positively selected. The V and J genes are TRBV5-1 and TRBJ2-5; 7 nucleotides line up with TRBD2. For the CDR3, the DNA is TGCGCCAGCAGCTTAGCGGGGACTCAAGAGACCCAGTACTTC. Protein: CASSLAGTQETQYF. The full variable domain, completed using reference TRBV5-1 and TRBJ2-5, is KAGVTQTPRYLIKTRGQQVTLSCSPISGHRSVSWYQQTPGQGLQFLFEYFSETQRNKGNFPGRFSGRQFSNSRSEMNVSTLELGDSALYLCASSLAGTQETQYFGPGTRLLVL.